Following are 17 T cell receptor beta chains from one sample sequenced in a study of T cell changes during pregnancy in multiple sclerosis. Generated by immunoSEQ multiplex PCR, the TCRdb table keeps only in-frame clones and is missing some. The sample lists about 60,000 clones, 80% to 95% occurring once. Sequences were derived from peripheral blood, sampled in the first trimester of pregnancy. The receptors stem from a female donor with multiple sclerosis, enrolled in a pregnancy study.

For the CDR3, the DNA is TGTGCCAGCAGCGTAGGACAGGGAAGATCTGAAGCTTTCTTT. Its protein is CASSVGQGRSEAFF. The chain recombines TRBV9 with TRBJ1-1; 7 nucleotides align to TRBD1. Germline CDR1 SGDLS, CDR2 YYNGEE. Losses at the gene ends were 0 bases for V and 6 bases for J; bases not matched to a gene: 5. This CDR3 is built from 14 residues.

The V call is TRBV27, the J call TRBJ1-1; possible D gene TRBD1, 5 bases. In germline, CDR1 is MNHEY, CDR2 SMNVEV (reference sequence). This CDR3 is 18 amino acids long. Trimming shortened V by 1 base and J by 4 bases, and 22 bases separated the two germline ends. CDR3 residues: CASSLYSRWGEGITEAFF. DNA of the CDR3: TGTGCCAGCAGTTTATATAGTCGGTGGGGCGAAGGAATCACTGAAGCTTTCTTT.

The CDR3 protein is CASSRAGDGYTF. DNA for the CDR3: TGTGCCAGCAGCCGAGCGGGGGATGGCTACACCTTC. This sequence joins TRBV7-8 and TRBJ1-2, with TRBD1 as a possible D gene (5 bases). V shed 5 bases and J shed 6 bases, with 10 bases lying between them. Germline V CDR1 and CDR2: SGHVS, FQNEAQ. The CDR3 is made up of 12 amino acids.

The chain employs TRBV29-1 and TRBJ2-2; D perhaps matches TRBD1 (6 bases). This CDR3 is 12 amino acids long. Germline V CDR1 and CDR2: SQVTM, ANQGSEA. Between the trimmed V and J ends, which lost 7 bases and 6 bases, there was a span of 12 bases. The CDR3 region is CSANDRPGELFF. The CDR3, as DNA: TGCAGCGCAAATGACAGGCCCGGGGAGCTGTTTTTT.

V usage is TRBV7-2 and J usage is TRBJ1-2, with TRBD1 matching 7 bases. V gave up 0 bases and J gave up 7 bases; unmatched junction bases: 14. The CDR3 has 17 residues. The germline V gene has CDR1 SGHTA and CDR2 FQGNSA. CDR3 region: CASSLAPTTRQGGGYTF. In DNA form, the CDR3 reads TGTGCCAGCAGCTTAGCTCCGACGACCCGACAGGGAGGTGGCTACACCTTC.

The gene calls are TRBV27 and TRBJ2-1; TRBD2 agrees at 8 bases. Germline values: CDR1 MNHEY, CDR2 SMNVEV (reference sequence). Losses at the gene ends were 5 bases for V and 0 bases for J; bases not matched to a gene: 6. This CDR3 is 16 amino acids long. Written as DNA, the CDR3 is TGTGCCAGCAGTCGTTCCGGGACTAGCTCCTACAATGAGCAGTTCTTC. Encoded protein: CASSRSGTSSYNEQFF.

The chain carries TRBV5-1 and TRBJ2-3, with TRBD2 matching over 7 bases. The CDR3 is 15 residues long. Germline trimming cut 0 bases from V and 2 bases from J; bases unmatched to any gene: 3. Germline V gene sequence: CDR1 SGHRS, CDR2 YFSETQ. CDR3 sequence reads: CASSLGSGTTDTQYF. The CDR3 region has the DNA TGCGCCAGCAGCTTGGGGAGCGGGACCACAGATACGCAGTATTTT.

Of note for this clone: Mismatch with germline at one junction end may stem from a read error. The rearrangement joins TRBV7-2 to TRBJ1-3; D ambiguous. Germline CDR1 reads SGHTA; CDR2 reads FQGNSA. There are 14 residues in the CDR3. The CDR3 DNA is TGTGCCAGCAGCCCCCTCGGGATCGGAAACACCGTATATTTT. It yields the protein CASSPLGIGNTVYF.

This clone rates as medium-sized. V usage is TRBV4-2 and J usage is TRBJ2-1; 9 nucleotides agree with TRBD2. CDR3 length equals 16 residues. CDR1 is LGHNA and CDR2 is YNFKEQ in the germline V gene. The junction had 10 bases not matched to a gene; V was cut back by 0 bases and J by 10 bases. CDR3 loop: CASSQDGGGGAEEQFF. As DNA, the CDR3 is TGTGCCAGCAGCCAAGATGGAGGCGGGGGGGCAGAAGAGCAGTTCTTC.

The chain combines TRBV7-2 with TRBJ2-1; tentatively, D is TRBD2 (6 bases). The V gene lost 6 bases and the J gene lost 8 bases, with 17 bases spanning the gap. Germline assignment: CDR1 SGHTA and CDR2 FQGNSA. CDR3 length: 14 residues. The chain's CDR3 is CASSSLQGGDEQFF. Here the CDR3 DNA reads TGTGCCAGCAGTTCTCTTCAGGGCGGGGATGAGCAGTTCTTC.

The chain employs TRBV5-4 and TRBJ1-5, with 9 positions matching TRBD1. There are 16 residues in the CDR3. V lost 0 bases and J lost 5; bases outside the gene matches: 6. Germline V gene data show CDR1 as SGHNT and CDR2 as YYREEE (reference sequence). The chain's CDR3 is CASSLDARTGDQPQHF. The CDR3 nucleotides are TGTGCCAGCAGCTTGGACGCAAGGACAGGGGATCAGCCCCAGCATTTT.

The V gene is TRBV7-3, the J gene TRBJ2-5, with D maybe TRBD1 (6 bases). Germline assignment: CDR1 SGHTA and CDR2 FQGTGA. The V gene lost 1 base and the J gene lost 2 bases, with 14 bases spanning the gap. CDR3 length equals 16 residues. The CDR3, as DNA: TGTGCCAGCAGCTTAAGTTCGGGACATCCTCAAGAGACCCAGTACTTC. It encodes CASSLSSGHPQETQYF.

The chain employs TRBV4-2 and TRBJ2-5, with a weak D call TRBD2 (5 bases). CDR3 length: 14 amino acids. Trimming shortened V by 0 bases and J by 7 bases, and 12 bases separated the two germline ends. The germline gives CDR1 LGHNA, CDR2 YNFKEQ. CDR3 DNA sequence: TGTGCCAGCAGCCAAGAGGCCCTCGAGGGGACCCAGTACTTC. Residues: CASSQEALEGTQYF.

This clone was seen once. The V gene is TRBV9, the J gene TRBJ2-3, with D perhaps given as TRBD1 or TRBD2 (11 bases each). The CDR3 runs to 20 residues. V lost 4 bases, J lost 1 base, and 28 bases lay in between. Germline V lookup: CDR1 SGDLS, CDR2 YYNGEE. As DNA, the CDR3 is TGTGCCAGCAGCCCCAGGACAGGGGGCGTACTAGCGGGGGGCACAGATACGCAGTATTTT. This codes for CASSPRTGGVLAGGTDTQYF.

The chain has TRBV5-4 and TRBJ1-6; TRBD1 might be the D (5 bases). This CDR3 has 16 residues. V was shortened by 7 bases and J by 9 bases, with 23 bases between the two germline ends. Germline V gives CDR1 SGHNT, CDR2 YYREEE (reference sequence). The chain's CDR3 is CASAGPSVREGSPLHF. The CDR3 DNA reads TGTGCCAGCGCAGGGCCTTCCGTCAGGGAGGGTTCACCCCTCCACTTT.

V gene TRBV5-4 combines with J gene TRBJ2-7; 7 bases align to TRBD2. Germline V lookup: CDR1 SGHNT, CDR2 YYREEE (reference sequence). The CDR3 has 14 amino acids. V lost 0 bases and J lost 3; bases outside the gene matches: 3. The CDR3 is CASSLVAGDYEQYF. The CDR3 DNA is TGTGCCAGCAGCTTGGTTGCGGGGGACTACGAGCAGTACTTC.

The V call is TRBV7-2, the J call TRBJ1-5; D is uncertain. Germline values: CDR1 SGHTA, CDR2 FQGNSA. The V gene lost 4 bases and the J gene lost 0 bases, with 16 bases spanning the gap. The CDR3 spans 17 residues. CDR3 nucleotide sequence: TGTGCCAGCAGCTCCCGCCAGACACCGTATAGCAATCAGCCCCAGCATTTT. Translated: CASSSRQTPYSNQPQHF.